This T cell receptor (beta chain) was retrieved from a study of OX40 agonist ivuxolimab in advanced cancers. The study in broad terms: The costimulatory receptor OX40 (CD134) was targeted by ivuxolimab, a fully human IgG2 agonistic monoclonal antibody. The paper covers the monotherapy dose-escalation part of the phase I ivuxolimab trial, which included N of about 56 patients. Intravenous ivuxolimab was administered to patients every 2 weeks at six dose levels: 0.01, 0.1, 0.3, 1.5, 3 and 10 mg/kg. Peripheral TCRbeta sequencing aimed to test whether ivuxolimab altered TCR sequence diversity and caused clonal T-cell expansion. In the dose-escalation cohort, 82.7% of patients were male, and the mean age was around 60 years, with a range of roughly 20 to 85. Of the approximately 54 patients in dose escalation, 19 had hepatocellular carcinoma, around 15 had melanoma, 9 had renal cell carcinoma and 9 had head and neck cancer. Prior anti-PD-1, anti-PD-L1 or anti-CTLA-4 therapy was permitted, and approximately 41% of dose-escalation patients had received checkpoint inhibitors. Partial responses occurred in three dose-escalation patients: two with cutaneous melanoma and one with hepatocellular carcinoma. Results the study describes overall, beyond this receptor: Clonal expansion of both CD4+ and CD8+ blood T cells was observed from baseline to week 6 at doses 0.1 to 3.0 mg/kg. In the 0.1-3.0 mg/kg groups, partial responders had among the lowest normalized peripheral clonal expansion, particularly in CD8+ T cells. On average, CD8+ T cells showed more expanded clones than CD4+ T cells after ivuxolimab. The antigen specificity of the peripheral T cells that underwent clonal expansion was not determined. Low levels of normalized T-cell clonal expansion were also seen in some patients who did not respond.

CDR1 LNHNV and CDR2 YYDKDF are derived from the germline V gene (reference sequence). Including the terminal cysteine and phenylalanine, the CDR3 comprises 15 residues. Only CDR3 DNA remains: 45 bases, in frame from the first base. The junction shows trimming of 3 bases on V and 2 bases on J, and the gene matches do not reach 5 bases of it. As for this clone: The antigen it recognizes is unknown. Base qualities are missing; no much larger clone stands one base away.

Patients with a history of autoimmune disease or receiving systemic immunosuppression were excluded from the trial. Peripheral blood for TCR sequencing was drawn from every dose cohort at baseline, at cycle 4 day 1 and at cycle 7 day 1. Samples came from an open-label, multicenter, first-in-human phase I dose-escalation trial of ivuxolimab. Adults with locally advanced or metastatic melanoma, renal cell, hepatocellular, or head and neck squamous cell carcinoma were enrolled in the trial. Before TCR sequencing, CD4+ T cells and CD8+ T cells from peripheral blood were sorted into separate populations. To sequence the TCRbeta CDR3 region, genomic DNA was isolated from the sorted cells. The immunoSEQ Assay was used to sequence the TCRbeta CDR3 regions. TCRdb limited this immuneACCESS table to in-frame rearrangements with V and J called. A share of clones is missing; checked studies link under half to unresolved V genes, and the rest is unexplained. For this sample there are 100,000 to 110,000 clones; roughly 90% appear just once. Of the sample, about 0.17% is held by the ten largest clones.

This sequence was found in an adult with an advanced solid tumor such as melanoma, head and neck, liver or kidney cancer. Source: CD4+ or CD8+ T cells sorted from blood, taken in a trial of the OX40 agonist ivuxolimab. Recombination linked TRBV15 to TRBJ2-7; a stretch of 9 junction bases matches TRBD1. The DNA reads as follows: TGTGCCACCAGCAGGGAGGGACAGGGTCCCTACGAGCAGTACTTC. This gives the protein CATSREGQGPYEQYF.